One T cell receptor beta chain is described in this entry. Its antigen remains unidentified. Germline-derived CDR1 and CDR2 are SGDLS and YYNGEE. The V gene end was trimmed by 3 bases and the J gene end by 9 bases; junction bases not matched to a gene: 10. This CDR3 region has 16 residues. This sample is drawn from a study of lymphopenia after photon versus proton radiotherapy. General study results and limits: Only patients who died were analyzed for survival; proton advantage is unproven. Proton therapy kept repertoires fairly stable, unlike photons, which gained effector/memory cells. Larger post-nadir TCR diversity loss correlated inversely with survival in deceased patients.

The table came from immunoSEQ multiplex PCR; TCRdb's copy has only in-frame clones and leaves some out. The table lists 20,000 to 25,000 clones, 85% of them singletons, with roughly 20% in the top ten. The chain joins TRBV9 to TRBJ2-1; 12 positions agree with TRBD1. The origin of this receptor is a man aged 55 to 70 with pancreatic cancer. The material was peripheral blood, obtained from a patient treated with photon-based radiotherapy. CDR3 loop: CASSASGQGARGEQFF. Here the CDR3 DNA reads TGTGCCAGCAGCGCCTCGGGACAGGGGGCACGGGGTGAGCAGTTCTTC.